Listed here are 15 T cell receptor beta chains from one sample, sequenced in a study of CD8+CD57+ T cells in acquired aplastic anemia. Before being chosen for sequencing, patients had shown CD8+CD57+ cell expansion by flow cytometry. CDR3 and TCR beta VDJ profiling relied on a genomic DNA template. Via MiXCR, TCRdb re-called the reads, giving one row per CDR3 protein. The sample consists of roughly 170,000 distinct CDR3 sequences, 48% of them appearing once. The sample consisted of sorted CD4+, CD8+, or CD8+CD57+ T cells (not recorded which) from PBMCs. The receptors stem from a human donor with aplastic anemia.

V gene TRBV12-3 or TRBV12-4 combines with J gene TRBJ2-1; 12 nucleotides line up with TRBD2. CDR3 length: 17 amino acids. V was pared by 3 bases and J by 2 bases, with 5 bases of the junction left unmatched. CDR3 bases: TGTGCCAGCAGTTTGCTAGCGGGGGGGCGTGCCTACAATGAGCAGTTCTTC. Protein: CASSLLAGGRAYNEQFF.

The chain recombines TRBV12-3 or TRBV12-4 with TRBJ1-6, with a possible D match to TRBD1 (5 bases). The CDR3 is 15 residues long. Trimming shortened V by 7 bases and J by 13 bases, and 23 bases separated the two germline ends. The CDR3 loop reads CASMGPGGLNQPLHF. The DNA for the CDR3 is TGTGCCAGCATGGGGCCGGGCGGATTGAATCAGCCCCTCCACTTT.

The table lists this clonotype with many counts. The chain links TRBV7-3 to TRBJ1-1; 7 bases align to TRBD1. The CDR3 is 16 residues long. Germline loops: CDR1 SGHTA, CDR2 FQGTGA. The J segment lost 0 bases and the V segment lost 5 bases, leaving 9 bases of the junction unmatched. The CDR3 sequence is CASSPGGGGVNTEAFF. The CDR3 DNA is TGTGCCAGCAGCCCAGGGGGGGGCGGGGTGAACACTGAAGCTTTCTTT.

The chain uses TRBV7-2 and TRBJ1-5; 9 nucleotides align to TRBD1. J lost 5 bases, V lost 8 bases, and 4 bases had no gene match. There are 13 residues in the CDR3. CDR1 and CDR2 from the germline V gene are SGHTA and FQGNSA. The DNA of the CDR3 is TGTGCCAGCCACCGGACAGGGGATCAGCCCCAGCATTTT. Translating it yields CASHRTGDQPQHF.

As concerns this clonotype: Just one base apart from a much larger clone, this may be a read error. V gene TRBV6-1 combines with J gene TRBJ1-1; D not resolved. The germline V and J ends were trimmed by 7 bases and 0 bases, with 9 bases remaining between them. The CDR3 is 13 amino acids. CDR1 and CDR2 (germline): MNHNS, SASEGT. The CDR3 coding sequence is TGTGCCAGCAATCTACGGTTGAACACTGAAGCTTTCTTT. Translating gives CASNLRLNTEAFF.

This clonotype was recorded at least ten times. This chain joins TRBV15 and TRBJ2-2, with a tentative D call TRBD1 (5 bases). Deletions cut 3 bases from V and 2 bases from J, with 13 bases between. Germline V CDR1 and CDR2: LNHNV, YYDKDF (reference sequence). This CDR3 contains 16 residues. The CDR3 DNA is TGTGCCACCAGCAGCTCAATGACAGTAAACACCGGGGAGCTGTTTTTT. Translating gives CATSSSMTVNTGELFF.

This clonotype occurred many times. V and J are TRBV19 and TRBJ1-6, with D maybe TRBD1 (5 bases). The germline CDR1 and CDR2 sequences are LNHDA and SQIVND (reference sequence). Trimming took off 3 bases at V and 0 bases at J, with 9 bases between the two ends. The CDR3 runs 16 residues. CDR3 in amino acids: CASSMGTGSYNSPLHF. CDR3 coding DNA: TGTGCCAGTAGTATGGGAACAGGCTCCTATAATTCACCCCTCCACTTT.

V gene TRBV7-8 combines with J gene TRBJ1-6; the D is unclear. CDR1 is SGHVS, CDR2 FQNEAQ, per germline. This CDR3 is 16 amino acids long. Trimming cost V 4 bases and J 0 bases, with 10 bases left between them. The CDR3 region is CASSSTQSSYNSPLHF. The DNA of the CDR3 is TGTGCCAGCAGCTCTACACAGAGCTCCTATAATTCACCCCTCCACTTT.

The chain is built from TRBV20-1 and TRBJ1-5; D not certain. The CDR3 length is 14 residues. The V gene's germline CDR1 is DFQATT and CDR2 SNEGSKA (reference sequence). The DNA for the CDR3 is TGCAGCAGTGCTAGAATAGATAGCAATCAGCCCCAGCATTTT. Its protein product is CSSARIDSNQPQHF.

The chain employs TRBV19 and TRBJ2-7; 13 nucleotides line up with TRBD2. The CDR3 contains 17 residues. The J segment lost 6 bases and the V segment lost 7 bases, leaving 15 bases of the junction unmatched. Germline V gene data show CDR1 as LNHDA and CDR2 as SQIVND (reference sequence). CDR3: CASTSTSGGGMSFEQYF. In DNA, the CDR3 is TGTGCCAGTACCTCCACTAGCGGGGGGGGGATGAGTTTCGAGCAGTACTTC.

This clonotype showed up many times. The rearrangement uses TRBV7-9 and TRBJ2-1; TRBD2 agrees at 11 bases. V was pared by 5 bases and J by 4 bases, with 7 bases of the junction left unmatched. The CDR3 spans 16 residues. Per germline, CDR1 SEHNR and CDR2 FQNEAQ (reference sequence). The DNA for the CDR3 is TGTGCCAGCAGCCAGTCAATAGCGGGGGGGTACAATGAGCAGTTCTTC. Translation: CASSQSIAGGYNEQFF.

This chain links TRBV10-1 with TRBJ2-2, with D uncertain. V lost 2 bases and J 5 bases, leaving 9 bases between the germline ends. Germline V gives CDR1 WNHNN, CDR2 SYGVQD (reference sequence). The CDR3 has 14 residues. The CDR3 nucleotides are TGCGCCAGCAGTGAGAGGGCTGAAACCGGGGAGCTGTTTTTT. Amino acid sequence: CASSERAETGELFF.

This sequence joins TRBV2 and TRBJ2-5, with 9 bases aligning to TRBD1. J lost 9 bases, V lost 7 bases, and 12 bases had no gene match. The V gene's germline CDR1 is SNHLY and CDR2 FYNNEI. The CDR3 consists of 14 residues. CDR3 nucleotide sequence: TGTGCCAGCACCCCCCACGGACAGGGGTCGGCCCAGTACTTC. This gives the protein CASTPHGQGSAQYF.

This clonotype was counted many times. CDR3 nucleotides: TGTGCCAGCAGTCTCGCGGGGCGGGGGGGCAGTGAGACCCAGTACTTC. Its translation: CASSLAGRGGSETQYF. The rearrangement uses TRBV5-6 and TRBJ2-5; TRBD2 matches at 9 bases. The germline gives CDR1 SGHDT, CDR2 YYEEEE. The V and J ends lost 5 bases and 5 bases, in that order; junction bases with no gene match: 13. The CDR3 sequence is 16 residues long.

This clonotype was picked up a small number of times. J is TRBJ1-3 and V is TRBV4-1, with 7 bases that match TRBD1. CDR3 size: 17 residues. V lost 0 bases, J lost 0 bases, and 5 bases stayed unmatched. The germline CDR1 and CDR2 sequences are MGHRA and YSYEKL. In DNA form, the CDR3 reads TGCGCCAGCAGCCAAGAACCCGGGGACAGCTCTGGAAACACCATATATTTT. Translated, it gives CASSQEPGDSSGNTIYF.